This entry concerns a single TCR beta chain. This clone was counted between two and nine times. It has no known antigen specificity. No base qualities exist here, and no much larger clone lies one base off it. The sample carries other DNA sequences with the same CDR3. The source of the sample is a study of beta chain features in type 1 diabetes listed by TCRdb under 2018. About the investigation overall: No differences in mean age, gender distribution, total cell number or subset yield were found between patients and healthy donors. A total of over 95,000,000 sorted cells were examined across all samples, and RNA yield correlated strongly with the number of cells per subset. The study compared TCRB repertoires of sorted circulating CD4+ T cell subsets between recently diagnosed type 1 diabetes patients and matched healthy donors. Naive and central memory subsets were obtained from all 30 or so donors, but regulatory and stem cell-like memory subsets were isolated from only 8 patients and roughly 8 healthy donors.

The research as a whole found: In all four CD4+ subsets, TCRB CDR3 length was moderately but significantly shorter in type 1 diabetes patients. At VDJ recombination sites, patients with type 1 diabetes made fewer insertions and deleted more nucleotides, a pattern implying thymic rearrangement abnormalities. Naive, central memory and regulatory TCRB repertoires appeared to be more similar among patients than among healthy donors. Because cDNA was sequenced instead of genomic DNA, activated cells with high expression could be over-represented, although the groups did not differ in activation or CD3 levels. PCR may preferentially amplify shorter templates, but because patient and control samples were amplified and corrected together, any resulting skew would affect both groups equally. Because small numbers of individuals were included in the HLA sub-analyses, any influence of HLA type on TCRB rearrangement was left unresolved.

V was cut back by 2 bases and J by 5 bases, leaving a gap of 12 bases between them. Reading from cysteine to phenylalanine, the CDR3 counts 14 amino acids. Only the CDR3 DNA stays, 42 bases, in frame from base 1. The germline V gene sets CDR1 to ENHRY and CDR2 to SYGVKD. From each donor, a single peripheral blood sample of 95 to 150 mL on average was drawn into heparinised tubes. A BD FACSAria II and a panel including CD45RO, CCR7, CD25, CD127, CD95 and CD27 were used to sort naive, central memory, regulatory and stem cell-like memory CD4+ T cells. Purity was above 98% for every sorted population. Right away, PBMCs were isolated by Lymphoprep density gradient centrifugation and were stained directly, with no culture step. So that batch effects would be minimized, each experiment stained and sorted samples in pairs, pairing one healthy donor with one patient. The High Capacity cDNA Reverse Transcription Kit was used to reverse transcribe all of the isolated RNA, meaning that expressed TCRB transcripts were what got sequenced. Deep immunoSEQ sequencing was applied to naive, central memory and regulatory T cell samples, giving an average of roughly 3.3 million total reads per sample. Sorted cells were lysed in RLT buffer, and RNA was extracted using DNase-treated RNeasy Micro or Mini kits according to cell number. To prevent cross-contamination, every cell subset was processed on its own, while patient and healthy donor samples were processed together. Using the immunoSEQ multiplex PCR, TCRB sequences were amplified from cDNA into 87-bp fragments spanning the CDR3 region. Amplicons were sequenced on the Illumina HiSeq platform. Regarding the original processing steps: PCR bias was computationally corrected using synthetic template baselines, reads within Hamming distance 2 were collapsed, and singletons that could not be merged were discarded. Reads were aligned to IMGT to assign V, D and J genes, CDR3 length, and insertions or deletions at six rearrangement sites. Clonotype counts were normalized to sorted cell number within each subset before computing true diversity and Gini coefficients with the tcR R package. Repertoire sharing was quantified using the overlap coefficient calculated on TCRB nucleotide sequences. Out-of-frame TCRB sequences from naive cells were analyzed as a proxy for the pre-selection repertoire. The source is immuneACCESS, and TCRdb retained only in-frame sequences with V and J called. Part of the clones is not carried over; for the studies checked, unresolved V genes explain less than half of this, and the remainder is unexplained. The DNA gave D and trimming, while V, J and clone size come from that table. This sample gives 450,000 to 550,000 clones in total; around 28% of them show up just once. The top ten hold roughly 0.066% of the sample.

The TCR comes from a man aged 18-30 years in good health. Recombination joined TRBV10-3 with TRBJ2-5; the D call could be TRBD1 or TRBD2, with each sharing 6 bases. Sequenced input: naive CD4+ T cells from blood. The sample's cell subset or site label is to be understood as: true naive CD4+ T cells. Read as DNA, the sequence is TGTGCCATCAGTGAGGGCAGGGGAGGCGAGACCCAGTACTTC. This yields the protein CAISEGRGGETQYF.